The 4 T cell receptor beta chains below come from one sample, sequenced in a study of cytomegalovirus exposure and HLA in healthy donors. Primers for the PCR totalled 60 Vbeta and 13 Jbeta. The method was immunoSEQ multiplex PCR; TCRdb's version includes in-frame clones alone and lacks a portion of them. The sample contains about 150,000 clones, roughly 82% of which appear only once. Sequenced input: PBMCs. The receptor set was obtained from a woman aged 45-60 years in good health and CMV-seropositive.

The V gene is TRBV6-5, the J gene TRBJ2-1; tentatively, D is TRBD2 (5 bases). The germline V gene encodes CDR1 MNHEY and CDR2 SVGAGI. Trimming shortened V by 0 bases and J by 9 bases, and 12 bases separated the two germline ends. The CDR3 has 14 amino acids. CDR3 DNA sequence: TGTGCCAGCAGTTACTCTTTGGGAGAGGGTGAGCAGTTCTTC. It translates to CASSYSLGEGEQFF.

CDR3 amino acids: CATSREFVNQGAYEQYF. Written as DNA, the CDR3 is TGTGCCACCAGCAGAGAGTTCGTAAATCAGGGCGCCTACGAGCAGTACTTC. The rearrangement uses TRBV15 and TRBJ2-7, with D possibly matching TRBD1 (5 bases). The CDR3 consists of 17 residues. CDR1 and CDR2 (germline): LNHNV, YYDKDF (reference sequence). Trimming took off 0 bases at V and 2 bases at J, with 17 bases between the two ends.

V gene TRBV6-6 combines with J gene TRBJ1-6, with 7 bases identical to TRBD1. V was pared by 6 bases and J by 7 bases, with 9 bases of the junction left unmatched. This CDR3 spans 15 amino acids. CDR1 is MNHNY, CDR2 SVGAGI, per germline (reference sequence). CDR3: CASSSGDSWNSPLHF. The DNA of the CDR3 is TGTGCCAGCAGCTCCGGGGACAGTTGGAATTCACCCCTCCACTTT.

The chain is built from TRBV6-5 and TRBJ2-3, with D tentatively TRBD2 (5 bases). Trimming stripped 1 base from V and 1 base from J, with 12 bases between. Germline assignment: CDR1 MNHEY and CDR2 SVGAGI. The CDR3 sequence is 16 residues long. The CDR3 sequence: CASSYFPDGGTDTQYF. The CDR3 coding sequence is TGTGCCAGCAGTTACTTCCCGGACGGGGGCACAGATACGCAGTATTTT.